The text below deals with one TCR beta chain. What it recognizes is unknown. This specimen belongs to a study of T-cell memory formation after mild COVID-19. TCRdb fed the 5' RACE reads into MiXCR, producing one record per CDR3 protein. The table lists approximately 200,000 distinct CDR3 sequences, 16% of them singletons. Study-wide points: The appearance of some responding clones in pre-infection memory suggested that cross-reactive memory joined. Mainly CM and EM harbored the contracting CD4+ clones; mainly EMRA harbored the CD8+ ones.

The ends were cut back, 3 bases at V and 6 bases at J, with 19 bases in the middle. The germline V gene encodes CDR1 KGHDR and CDR2 SFDVKD. The CDR3 runs 17 residues. The chain recombines TRBV24-1 with TRBJ2-2, with D tentatively TRBD2 (5 bases). What was sequenced was PBMCs or a T cell subset sorted from them (not recorded which). The sequence was obtained from an adult woman who had mild COVID-19 (a few samples of this study predate the infection). Cell type and time point are not known. CDR3 bases: TGTGCCACCAGTGATGTAGCCGTGGGGAGTAAGGCCGGGGAGCTGTTTTTT. It is translated as CATSDVAVGSKAGELFF.